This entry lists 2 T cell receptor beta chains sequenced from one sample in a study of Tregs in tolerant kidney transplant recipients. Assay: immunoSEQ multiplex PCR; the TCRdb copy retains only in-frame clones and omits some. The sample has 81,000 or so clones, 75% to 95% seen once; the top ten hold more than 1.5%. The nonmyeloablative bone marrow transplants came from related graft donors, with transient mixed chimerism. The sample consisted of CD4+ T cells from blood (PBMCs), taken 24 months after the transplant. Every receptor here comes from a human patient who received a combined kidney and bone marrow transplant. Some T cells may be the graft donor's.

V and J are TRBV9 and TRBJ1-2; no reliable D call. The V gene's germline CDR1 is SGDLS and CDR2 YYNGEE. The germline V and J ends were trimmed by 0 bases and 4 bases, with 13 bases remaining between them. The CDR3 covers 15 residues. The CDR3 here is CASSVDSRPLYGYTF. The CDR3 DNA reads TGTGCCAGCAGCGTAGATTCCAGGCCGCTCTATGGCTACACCTTC.

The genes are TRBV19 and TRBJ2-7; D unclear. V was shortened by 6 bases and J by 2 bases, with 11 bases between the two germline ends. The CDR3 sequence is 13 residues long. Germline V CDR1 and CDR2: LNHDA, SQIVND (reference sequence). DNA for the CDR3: TGTGCCAGTAGCTGGGCAGACACCTACGAGCAGTACTTC. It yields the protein CASSWADTYEQYF.